This T cell receptor beta chain was observed in a study of regulatory T cells in long-lasting Graves disease (dated by TCRdb to about 2021). For context, the study as a whole: Antithyroid drugs had been taken for less than 3 months by newly diagnosed Graves' disease patients. The study was conducted in China and was registered as a clinical trial. A total of around 35 samples underwent TCR sequencing: about 13 from persistent and roughly 20 from newly diagnosed Graves' disease patients. This study used TCR sequencing and RNA sequencing of peripheral blood to compare persistent Graves' disease patients against newly diagnosed Graves' disease patients.

Summary of the overall study and its limitations: A larger number of public clonotypes was shared among persistent patients (approximately 3,000) than among newly diagnosed patients (around 970). Sequencing and analysis were restricted to the TCR beta chain. TRBV28, TRBJ1-2 and TRBJ2-5 were preferentially used in persistent disease, while TRBV20-1 and TRBJ2-1 were favored in newly diagnosed disease. Persistent Graves' disease patients showed lower TCR Shannon entropy and fewer highly expanded clones than newly diagnosed patients, suggesting clonal expansion. The authors acknowledged the small sample size as a limitation that may reduce accuracy. The study examined only peripheral blood because the primary lesion, thyroid tissue, could not be accessed.

The V and J ends are trimmed by 6 bases and 8 bases, leaving 25 bases between them. Inclusive of the bounding cysteine and phenylalanine, the CDR3 is 16 residues long. Only the CDR3 part of the read is kept: 48 bases, read in frame from the first base. Reading the germline V gene (reference sequence) gives CDR1 LNHDA and CDR2 SQIVND. Library method: multiplex PCR. Sequencing relied on an Illumina HiSeq 4000. CDR3 regions were amplified by Arm-PCR with iRepertoire HTBI primers to construct TCR beta libraries. Before sequencing, the PCR products underwent gel purification. Under the source paper's analysis protocol: Gene usage analysis of CDR3 amino acid clonotypes used the 50 to 70 TRBV and 12 to 15 TRBJ segments found across samples. COPE and FqMerger were used to merge the filtered high-quality paired reads into contigs. BLAST was used to align contigs to the IMGT TRBV, TRBD and TRBJ reference genes, and CDR3 was defined following IMGT. Any clonotype with a frequency above 0.1% was classified as a highly expanded clone. Repertoire diversity was measured by Shannon entropy, and V-J evenness by the Gini coefficient. Public clonotypes were defined as clonotypes shared by more than one individual. TCRdb cleaned the public reads at Q25 with fastp, built clones with MiXCR and kept in-frame beta chains. A single entry per CDR3 protein holds the most common genes and DNA from its merged rows. In this record, the V and J calls reflect TCRdb's handling and not the investigators' own analysis. The sample yields roughly 420,000 distinct CDR3 sequences; about a sixth were counted once. 23% of the sample is held by the ten biggest clonotypes.

Notes on this clonotype: The antigen it binds to is not known. No base quality information exists; no much larger clone differs at one position.

The sample's time point label, decoded: newly diagnosed GD, antithyroid drugs for less than 3 months. For both TCR sequencing and RNA sequencing, RNA was extracted from PBMCs in TRIzol. The diagnosis of Graves' disease followed American Thyroid Association guidelines. The patients came from an endocrinology department in Xi'an, China. Each patient gave approximately 10 milliliters of peripheral blood, collected in an EDTA anticoagulant tube. Ficoll Paque Plus density gradient separation was used to isolate PBMCs, and no further T cell sorting was done. An Agilent 2100 Bioanalyzer and agarose gel were used to check RNA quality, while a NanoDrop 2000 measured RNA concentration. This sample also belongs to another study, concerning T cells in Graves' hyperthyroidism and ophthalmopathy. As the second paper documents: Stable Graves' hyperthyroidism was defined as no progression to ophthalmopathy during 18 months of follow-up. Hyperthyroidism patients were newly diagnosed, had a disease duration of under 2 months, and were aged 18 to 65 years. Patients with uncontrolled infections, other autoimmune diseases, pregnancy or lactation were excluded. Diagnoses were based on clinical symptoms, serum thyroxine and TRAb, thyroid ultrasound and orbital computed tomography. For the first round of RT-PCR on the TCR CDR3, the HTBI primer set was used together with the Qiagen OneStep RT-PCR kit. Most expanded thyroid clonotypes (frequency above 0.001) were also detected in blood, suggesting blood repertoires may reflect thyroid immune responses. In cross-validation, a model built on a 13 V-J signature told ophthalmopathy apart from stable hyperthyroidism with 85% to 90% sensitivity and about 81% specificity, and in testing the same model reached 80%/75%. In validation, the model predicted progression to ophthalmopathy a median of roughly 6.2 months before onset, with roughly 68% sensitivity and 72.22% specificity. To identify TCR V-J signatures that set the groups apart, the researchers used a discovery cohort of about a hundred patients, made up of roughly 45 with Graves' ophthalmopathy and some 60 with stable Graves' hyperthyroidism. An independent validation cohort of fewer than 20 hyperthyroidism patients and 17 patients who later progressed to ophthalmopathy tested prospective prediction of ophthalmopathy. The approximately 100 discovery patients were divided at random into training and test sets in a 7:3 ratio. The study also compared thyroid tissue and blood T-cell repertoires from more than five Graves' hyperthyroidism patients. After sampling, hyperthyroidism patients received methimazole starting at 30 mg daily, and ophthalmopathy patients received high-dose intravenous methylprednisolone. Libraries were constructed in a second round of multiplex PCR, after which size selection and purification were carried out. The libraries were sequenced on an Illumina HiSeq2000 using paired-end 100 bp reads. SOAPnuke was used to process the raw data, with reads discarded if the reads contained adapters or uncalled bases, had a mean Phred below 15, or lacked an exact constant-primer or identifier match. High-quality paired reads were merged using COPE v1.2.5, and each unique nucleotide sequence was defined as a clonotype. MiTCR v1.1 was used to align clonotypes to the IMGT TRBV, TRBD and TRBJ reference segments. The analysis included only V-J combinations with a frequency above 0.0001, which together covered approximately 99% of the repertoires. The TCS score was defined as F50 (clonal expansion) divided by E x V (chaos), with BLOSUM62-based TCRdist calculated between CDR3 peptides within each V-J. Welch's t-statistics and random forest reduced roughly 530 V-J features to roughly 13, which were used in a naive Bayes classifier (R e1071). Sample size was not statistically predetermined, and blinding of investigators to group allocation was not performed. TCR Vbeta CDR3 sequencing of approximately 140 peripheral blood samples (over 40 ophthalmopathy, under 80 hyperthyroidism and some 17 progressor patients) is reported in the paper.

This chain joins TRBV19 to TRBJ1-2; a weak D assignment points to TRBD1 (5 bases agree). Sequenced material: peripheral blood mononuclear cells (PBMCs), taken at new diagnosis, from a patient treated with antithyroid drugs. This clonotype was obtained from a woman between 18 and 29 years old with Graves disease. Donor details come from another sample of the same person, matched by shared clones. The CDR3 is CASRYLRREGASGYTF. The nucleotide sequence is given as TGTGCCAGTAGATATCTCAGGCGGGAAGGGGCCAGCGGCTACACCTTC.